This T cell receptor (beta chain) was documented in a study of beta chain features in type 1 diabetes. Points from the study as a whole: Type 1 diabetes patients showed a moderate but significant shortening of TCRB CDR3s in all four CD4+ subsets.

Losses at the gene ends were 0 bases for V and 8 bases for J; bases not matched to a gene: 15. Per the germline V gene, CDR1 is SGHRS and CDR2 is YFSETQ. This CDR3 contains 18 residues. As for this clone: Its matching antigen is unknown.

Investigators reverse transcribed all isolated RNA, so they sequenced expressed TCRB transcripts. Some clones are missing from TCRdb's copy, which holds only in-frame ones; the method was immunoSEQ multiplex PCR. This sample yields 310,000 or so clones, of which 8% to 13% are seen a single time; more than 0.015% belongs to the top ten. This clonotype originated in a young woman in good health. J is TRBJ2-7 and V is TRBV5-1, with TRBD2 matching over 12 bases. The sequenced sample was naive CD4+ T cells from blood. CDR3 in DNA: TGCGCCAGCAGCTTGGAGGCGGGAGGACTAGCGGGACTATCAAAGCAGTACTTC. This gives the protein CASSLEAGGLAGLSKQYF.